The 17 T cell receptor beta chains below all came from one sample that was sequenced in a study of blood T cell repertoires in COVID-19. Profiled with immunoSEQ multiplex PCR; TCRdb holds only in-frame clones, not every one. The table has 110,000 to 150,000 clones, 76% seen once. What was sequenced was peripheral blood. These receptors all come from a man in his 60s with acute or convalescent COVID-19.

The chain has TRBV19 and TRBJ1-6; no clear D. Germline V gene lookup returns CDR1 LNHDA and CDR2 SQIVND (reference sequence). The length of the CDR3 is 15 residues. The V and J ends lost 9 bases and 5 bases respectively, with 17 bases between them. The CDR3 protein is CASGPEDRDNSPLHF. CDR3 DNA sequence: TGTGCCAGCGGACCGGAGGATCGAGATAATTCACCCCTCCACTTT.

This chain joins TRBV10-3 and TRBJ2-2; TRBD1 agrees at 9 bases. Looked up from germline, CDR1 is ENHRY and CDR2 is SYGVKD. The CDR3 is 14 residues long. The junction had 7 bases not matched to a gene; V was cut back by 7 bases and J by 7 bases. The CDR3: CAITRDRENGELFF. CDR3 nucleotides: TGTGCCATCACGCGGGACAGGGAAAACGGGGAGCTGTTTTTT.

This sequence joins TRBV21-1 and TRBJ2-3; no DNA check was done on the table's D call, TRBD1. TRBV21-1 is labeled a pseudogene. The CDR3 extends over 17 amino acids. The CDR3 DNA sequence: TGTGCCAGCAGTCAGGGGGTCGGGGGCGCCTGGACAGATACGCAGTATTTT. Translated: CASSQGVGGAWTDTQYF.

V usage is TRBV7-2 and J usage is TRBJ2-7; D gene uncertain. Trimming stripped 0 bases from V and 4 bases from J, with 7 bases between. The CDR3 spans 13 residues. In germline, CDR1 is SGHTA, CDR2 FQGNSA. The CDR3 DNA sequence: TGTGCCAGCAGCTTAGCTGGCCAGTACGAGCAGTACTTC. This sequence encodes CASSLAGQYEQYF.

The genes are TRBV20-1 and TRBJ2-3; 7 positions agree with TRBD2. CDR3 length: 15 amino acids. Germline-derived CDR1 and CDR2 are DFQATT and SNEGSKA (reference sequence). Trimming removed 3 bases from V and 4 bases from J; junction bases left unmatched: 10. CDR3 DNA: TGCAGTGCTAGTACGTGGGCGGGAGTCTCAGATACGCAGTATTTT. Translation gives CSASTWAGVSDTQYF.

Regarding this clone: Mismatch with germline at one junction end may stem from a read error. The chain combines TRBV9 with TRBJ2-5, with 7 bases aligning to TRBD2. The germline V gene has CDR1 SGDLS and CDR2 YYNGEE. The CDR3 is made up of 16 amino acids. CDR3 region: CANSVSSGMGEETQYF. The CDR3 coding sequence is TGTGCCAACAGCGTATCCAGCGGGATGGGTGAAGAGACCCAGTACTTC. Supplemented by reference TRBV9 and TRBJ2-5, the full variable domain reads DSGVTQTPKHLITATGQRVTLRCSPRSGDLSVYWYQQSLDQGLQFLIQYYNGEERAKGNILERFSAQQFPDLHSELNLSSLELGDSALYFCANSVSSGMGEETQYFGPGTRLLVL.

The DNA of the CDR3 is TGTGCCAGTAGTATGCAGGGCTACATTCAGTACTTC. It is translated as CASSMQGYIQYF. The chain carries TRBV19 and TRBJ2-4; maybe TRBD1 (5 bases). The CDR3 has 12 residues. Germline CDR1 and CDR2: LNHDA and SQIVND (reference sequence). With 3 bases removed from V and 8 bases from J, the gap between germline ends came to 8 bases.

This clone came up a few times. The rearrangement links TRBV11-2 to TRBJ2-7; D perhaps matches TRBD2 (5 bases). The germline V gene has CDR1 SGHAT and CDR2 FQNNGV. Trimming pared 0 bases from V and 3 bases from J, leaving 6 bases between. CDR3 length equals 13 residues. The DNA of the CDR3 is TGTGCCAGCAGCTTAGATCGGGACTACGAGCAGTACTTC. It encodes CASSLDRDYEQYF.

This clone was seen a single time. The chain employs TRBV30 and TRBJ2-5; D is possibly TRBD2 (6 bases). Trimming removed 1 base at V and 5 bases at J, with 11 bases between. CDR1 and CDR2 (germline): GTSNPN, SVGIG (reference sequence). This CDR3 region has 13 residues. CDR3 amino acids: CAWSDGLTETQYF. CDR3 coding DNA: TGTGCCTGGAGTGATGGACTAACGGAGACCCAGTACTTC.

The chain joins TRBV30 to TRBJ1-4; 7 bases line up with TRBD1. V was clipped by 4 bases and J by 2 bases; unmatched bases: 4. Germline lookup yields CDR1 GTSNPN and CDR2 SVGIG (reference sequence). CDR3 length equals 14 residues. CDR3: CAWTKQGTNEKLFF. The DNA of the CDR3 is TGTGCCTGGACCAAACAGGGGACTAATGAAAAACTGTTTTTT.

The rearrangement uses TRBV6-1 and TRBJ1-1; no clear D gene. V shed 5 bases and J shed 6 bases, with 10 bases lying between them. This CDR3 is 12 amino acids long. The germline CDR1 and CDR2 sequences are MNHNS and SASEGT. The DNA of the CDR3 is TGTGCCAGCAGTAATCGGGGATCTGAAGCTTTCTTT. Translating it yields CASSNRGSEAFF.

This sequence joins TRBV5-1 and TRBJ1-2; weak D call: TRBD1 (5 bases). The CDR3 extends over 13 amino acids. V was cut by 4 bases and J by 5 bases, with 12 bases left in between. Germline-derived CDR1 and CDR2 are SGHRS and YFSETQ. CDR3 in amino acids: CASSPVGGYGYTF. CDR3 in DNA: TGCGCCAGCAGCCCAGTGGGGGGTTATGGCTACACCTTC.

This clone has a single count. The V gene is TRBV27, the J gene TRBJ2-6, with 10 bases matching TRBD1. With 6 bases clipped from V and 4 bases from J, the junction kept 15 bases outside the gene matches. This CDR3 comprises 19 residues. In germline, CDR1 is MNHEY, CDR2 SMNVEV (reference sequence). The CDR3: CASRFGWGQGSSGANVLTF. The DNA for the CDR3 is TGTGCCAGCAGGTTTGGGTGGGGACAGGGGTCTTCAGGGGCCAACGTCCTGACTTTC.

This rearrangement joins TRBV2 to TRBJ1-4, with D maybe TRBD1 (6 bases). The V gene's germline CDR1 is SNHLY and CDR2 FYNNEI. The CDR3 loop spans 15 amino acids. The V end lost 6 bases, the J end lost 0 bases, and 11 bases lay between the germline ends. In DNA form, the CDR3 reads TGTGCCAGCAGATTACAGGGAACAACTAATGAAAAACTGTTTTTT. Its translation is CASRLQGTTNEKLFF.

CDR3 in DNA: TGCAGCGTTCGCAACGGGATGAACACTGAAGCTTTCTTT. Protein: CSVRNGMNTEAFF. The chain joins TRBV29-1 to TRBJ1-1; D is unclear. This CDR3 region has 13 residues. CDR1 and CDR2 from the germline V gene are SQVTM and ANQGSEA. Trimming stripped 5 bases from V and 0 bases from J, with 10 bases between.

This clone was counted between two and nine times. The V call is TRBV13, the J call TRBJ2-3; 16 nucleotides match TRBD2. CDR3 length: 18 amino acids. Germline-derived CDR1 and CDR2 are PRHDT and FYEKMQ (reference sequence). V shed 5 bases and J 0 bases; nucleotides not matched to a gene: 5. The CDR3 loop is CASSTGLAGGPSTDTQYF. CDR3 nucleotide sequence: TGTGCCAGCAGCACGGGACTAGCGGGAGGGCCAAGCACAGATACGCAGTATTTT. The full variable domain, with the rest looked up from reference TRBV13 and TRBJ2-3, is AAGVIQSPRHLIKEKRETATLKCYPIPRHDTVYWYQQGPGQDPQFLISFYEKMQSDKGSIPDRFSAQQFSDYHSELNMSSLELGDSALYFCASSTGLAGGPSTDTQYFGPGTRLTVL.

This clone was counted many times. V gene TRBV27 combines with J gene TRBJ2-7; TRBD1 matches at 11 bases. The CDR3 runs 13 residues. Germline V gene data show CDR1 as MNHEY and CDR2 as SMNVEV (reference sequence). V lost 9 bases, J lost 4 bases, and 5 bases stayed unmatched. The CDR3: CASGQGARYEQYF. CDR3 in DNA: TGTGCCAGTGGACAGGGGGCGCGTTACGAGCAGTACTTC.